This T cell receptor (beta chain) was obtained from a study of tumor and adjacent non-tumor tissue in lung cancer. Overall study context: There were 11 to 13 adenocarcinoma, a couple of squamous cell carcinoma and 1 small cell lung cancer cases.

This clonotype was recorded many times. Its antigen is currently unknown. RNA was extracted from bulk tissue without any cell sorting. Between August and November 2014, newly diagnosed, chemotherapy-naive lung cancer patients underwent thoracic surgery in China. Study findings and constraints: In normal lung, the top 100 clones were significantly more dominant than in tumor.

TCRbeta libraries were built with three rounds of nested PCR, modified from ARM-PCR. TCRdb processed the multiplex PCR reads anew with MiXCR; each CDR3 protein has one entry. The table includes more than 85,000 distinct CDR3 sequences, roughly 80% detected once. The sample taken for sequencing was lung tumor tissue. The sequence derives from a woman aged 60-75 years with non-small cell lung cancer.

In DNA form, the CDR3 reads TGTGCCAGCAGCAGCACAGGGGGCGCGGGTCAGCCCCAGCATTTT. This codes for CASSSTGGAGQPQHF. The J gene is TRBJ1-5, the V gene TRBV12-3 or TRBV12-4; TRBD1 matches at 9 bases. Trimming took 6 bases from V and 6 from J; bases not matched to a gene: 9. The CDR3 sequence is 15 residues long.